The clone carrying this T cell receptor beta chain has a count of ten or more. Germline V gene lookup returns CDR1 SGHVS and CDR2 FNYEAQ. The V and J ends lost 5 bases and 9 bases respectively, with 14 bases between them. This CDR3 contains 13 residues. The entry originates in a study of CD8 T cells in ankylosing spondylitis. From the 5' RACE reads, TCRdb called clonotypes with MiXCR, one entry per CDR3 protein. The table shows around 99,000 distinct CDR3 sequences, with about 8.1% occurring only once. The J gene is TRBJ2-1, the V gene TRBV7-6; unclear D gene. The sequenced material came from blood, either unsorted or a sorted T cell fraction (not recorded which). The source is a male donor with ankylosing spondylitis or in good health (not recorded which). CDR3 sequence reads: CASSQRAMGEQFF. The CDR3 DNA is TGTGCCAGCAGCCAGAGAGCCATGGGTGAGCAGTTCTTC.